Listed below are T cell receptor beta chains from one sample, sequenced in a study of cytomegalovirus exposure and HLA in healthy donors. Assay: immunoSEQ multiplex PCR; the TCRdb copy retains only in-frame clones and omits some. The data contain about 120,000 clones, around a tenth of them singletons. Specimen: PBMCs. Receptors originate from a man aged 25 to 40 in good health and CMV-seronegative. Each CDR3 is given with its conserved first and last residue. Each record gives: J gene, V gene, CDR3 length, D gene, clone size, CDR3 protein, CDR3 DNA. The D gene is left open where the match is weak. A clone size is listed for some rows: how often the clone was seen (once, few, many), or a class if it is expanded.

J: TRBJ2-1; V: TRBV4-1; length: 18; D: TRBD2; size: -; CDR3: CASSPRFGTSDFYNEQFF; DNA: TGCGCCAGCAGCCCTCGTTTCGGGACTAGCGATTTCTACAATGAGCAGTTCTTC
J: TRBJ1-1; V: TRBV29-1; length: 12; D: -; size: -; CDR3: CSVQTPNTEAFF; DNA: TGCAGCGTCCAGACACCAAACACTGAAGCTTTCTTT
J: TRBJ2-7; V: TRBV7-8; length: 16; D: TRBD1; size: -; CDR3: CASSRKGAHSSYEQYF; DNA: TGTGCCAGCAGCCGAAAGGGGGCGCACAGCTCCTACGAGCAGTACTTC
J: TRBJ2-2; V: TRBV7-2; length: 13; D: -; size: few; CDR3: CASSFPGTGELFF; DNA: TGTGCCAGCAGCTTCCCAGGGACCGGGGAGCTGTTTTTT
J: TRBJ1-4; V: TRBV5-6; length: 12; D: -; size: -; CDR3: CASSLADEKLFF; DNA: TGTGCCAGCAGCTTGGCGGATGAAAAACTGTTTTTT
J: TRBJ1-1; V: TRBV18; length: 18; D: TRBD1; size: -; CDR3: CASSPQGQGASRFTEAFF; DNA: TGTGCCAGCTCACCACAGGGACAGGGGGCGTCTAGGTTCACTGAAGCTTTCTTT
J: TRBJ1-6; V: TRBV5-1; length: 15; D: TRBD1; size: -; CDR3: CASSLGGQGNSPLHF; DNA: TGCGCCAGCAGCTTGGGTGGACAGGGGAATTCACCCCTCCACTTT
J: TRBJ1-6; V: TRBV2; length: 14; D: TRBD1; size: few; CDR3: CASKTGERNSPLHF; DNA: TGTGCCAGCAAGACAGGGGAAAGGAATTCACCCCTCCACTTT
J: TRBJ2-2; V: TRBV7-2; length: 16; D: TRBD2; size: -; CDR3: CASNLAGAANTGELFF; DNA: TGTGCCAGCAACCTAGCGGGGGCCGCGAACACCGGGGAGCTGTTTTTT
J: TRBJ2-2; V: TRBV29-1; length: 12; D: -; size: -; CDR3: CSVNTRSGELFF; DNA: TGCAGCGTGAATACAAGGAGCGGGGAGCTGTTTTTT
J: TRBJ2-1; V: TRBV7-2; length: 14; D: TRBD2; size: few; CDR3: CASSLAGTNDEQFF; DNA: TGTGCCAGCAGCTTAGCGGGGACTAATGATGAGCAGTTCTTC
J: TRBJ2-1; V: TRBV19; length: 17; D: TRBD2; size: few; CDR3: CASSVGLAGVTDNEQFF; DNA: TGTGCCAGTAGTGTCGGTCTAGCGGGAGTTACCGACAATGAGCAGTTCTTC
J: TRBJ1-2; V: TRBV6-5; length: 14; D: -; size: -; CDR3: CASTPGGQVSGYTF; DNA: TGTGCCAGCACCCCCGGGGGTCAGGTGTCCGGCTACACCTTC
J: TRBJ2-5; V: TRBV6-1; length: 18; D: TRBD2; size: few; CDR3: CASSEPSVKLAGGETQYF; DNA: TGTGCCAGCAGTGAGCCCTCGGTAAAACTAGCGGGAGGAGAGACCCAGTACTTC
J: TRBJ1-2; V: TRBV10-3; length: 14; D: -; size: -; CDR3: CAISEKAGRDGYTF; DNA: TGTGCCATCAGTGAGAAGGCCGGGCGGGATGGCTACACCTTC
J: TRBJ1-4; V: TRBV4-3; length: 18; D: -; size: -; CDR3: CASSQDWQGGGANEKLFF; DNA: TGCGCCAGCAGCCAAGATTGGCAGGGTGGTGGAGCTAATGAAAAACTGTTTTTT
J: TRBJ2-1; V: TRBV5-1; length: 15; D: TRBD2; size: -; CDR3: CASSLEASGLNEQFF; DNA: TGCGCCAGCAGCTTGGAGGCTAGCGGACTCAATGAGCAGTTCTTC
J: TRBJ1-1; V: TRBV28; length: 17; D: TRBD1; size: -; CDR3: CASSLVAPGQGNTEAFF; DNA: TGTGCCAGCAGTTTAGTAGCACCGGGACAGGGGAACACTGAAGCTTTCTTT
J: TRBJ2-3; V: TRBV6-1; length: 14; D: TRBD1; size: -; CDR3: CASSEATGPDTQYF; DNA: TGTGCCAGCAGTGAAGCGACAGGGCCAGATACGCAGTATTTT
J: TRBJ2-1; V: TRBV2; length: 15; D: TRBD1; size: -; CDR3: CASGGTGQVVNEQFF; DNA: TGTGCCAGCGGTGGGACCGGACAGGTTGTGAATGAGCAGTTCTTC
J: TRBJ2-1; V: TRBV15; length: 16; D: TRBD2; size: -; CDR3: CATSRPSSGYYNEQFF; DNA: TGTGCCACCAGCAGGCCCTCTAGCGGGTACTACAATGAGCAGTTCTTC
J: TRBJ2-1; V: TRBV5-1; length: 16; D: TRBD1; size: -; CDR3: CASSSWDRQSYNEQFF; DNA: TGCGCCAGCAGCTCATGGGACAGGCAATCCTACAATGAGCAGTTCTTC
J: TRBJ1-2; V: TRBV10-3; length: 13; D: TRBD1; size: -; CDR3: CAIGQGTNYGYTF; DNA: TGTGCCATCGGACAGGGGACCAACTATGGCTACACCTTC
J: TRBJ1-1; V: TRBV10-2; length: 15; D: TRBD1; size: few; CDR3: CASDFGQGVFTEAFF; DNA: TGCGCCAGCGATTTCGGACAGGGCGTTTTCACTGAAGCTTTCTTT
J: TRBJ1-3; V: TRBV7-9; length: 14; D: -; size: few; CDR3: CASSLVGRGNTIYF; DNA: TGTGCCAGCAGCTTAGTGGGGAGAGGAAACACCATATATTTT
J: TRBJ2-2; V: TRBV19; length: 18; D: -; size: -; CDR3: CASSMGRAEWGTTGELFF; DNA: TGTGCCAGTAGTATGGGCAGGGCGGAGTGGGGTACGACCGGGGAGCTGTTTTTT
J: TRBJ2-2; V: TRBV15; length: 13; D: -; size: -; CDR3: CATGKGYTGELFF; DNA: TGTGCCACTGGGAAGGGGTACACCGGGGAGCTGTTTTTT
J: TRBJ1-2; V: TRBV4-3; length: 14; D: -; size: -; CDR3: CASSQDVHLYGYTF; DNA: TGCGCCAGCAGCCAAGATGTACATCTCTATGGCTACACCTTC
J: TRBJ2-4; V: TRBV4-1; length: 18; D: -; size: few; CDR3: CASSQDRGGRLAKNIQYF; DNA: TGCGCCAGCAGCCAAGATCGAGGGGGACGGTTAGCCAAAAACATTCAGTACTTC